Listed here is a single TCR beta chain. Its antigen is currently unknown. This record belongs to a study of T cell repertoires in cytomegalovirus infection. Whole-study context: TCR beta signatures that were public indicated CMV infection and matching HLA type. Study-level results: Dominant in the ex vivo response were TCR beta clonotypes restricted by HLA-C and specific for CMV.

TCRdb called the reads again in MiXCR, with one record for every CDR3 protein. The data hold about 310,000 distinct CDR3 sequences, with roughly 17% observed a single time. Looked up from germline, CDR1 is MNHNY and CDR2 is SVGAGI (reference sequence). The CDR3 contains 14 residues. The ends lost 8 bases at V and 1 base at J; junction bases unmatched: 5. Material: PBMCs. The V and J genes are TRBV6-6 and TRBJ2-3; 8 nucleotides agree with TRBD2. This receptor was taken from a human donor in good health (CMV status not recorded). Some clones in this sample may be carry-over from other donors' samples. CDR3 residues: CASVRGAGTDTQYF. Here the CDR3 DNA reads TGTGCCAGCGTGCGGGGGGCTGGCACAGATACGCAGTATTTT.